This T cell receptor beta chain was recovered during a study of T cells after yellow fever vaccination. The study, taken as a whole, reports: The CD4 and CD8 compartments had a small share of their clonotypes in common.

This clonotype was counted between two and nine times. What it binds is not known. This CDR3 is built from 17 residues. Germline V lookup: CDR1 LGHNA, CDR2 YSLEER. Trimming pared 0 bases from V and 5 bases from J, leaving 16 bases between. TCRdb reprocessed the 5' RACE reads via MiXCR and lists one record per CDR3 protein. The table records hundreds of thousands of distinct CDR3 sequences, over 15% of them present only once. The source material was PBMCs, sampled before the yellow fever booster vaccination. This receptor was obtained from a man between 18 and 29 years old who received the YFV17D yellow fever vaccine. The gene calls are TRBV4-3 and TRBJ2-2; a possible D gene is TRBD2 (5 bases). In DNA form, the CDR3 reads TGCGCCAGCAGCCAAGAGCGGGTGGGCCTCGGGACCGGGGAGCTGTTTTTT. Translation: CASSQERVGLGTGELFF.